The clone carrying this T cell receptor beta chain turned up a few times. The sample originates from a study of T cells after posttransplantation cyclophosphamide. Busulfan-fludarabine conditioning, marrow transplant, and cyclophosphamide on days +3 and +4 were administered. Some clones are missing from TCRdb's copy, which holds only in-frame ones; the method was immunoSEQ multiplex PCR. This sample has over 10,000 clones, with over 2% found just once. The V gene's germline CDR1 is SGHTA and CDR2 FQGNSA. The CDR3 is 15 residues long. V shed 5 bases and J shed 12 bases, with 22 bases lying between them.

This chain connects TRBV7-2 to TRBJ2-2, with D perhaps matching TRBD1 (6 bases). Material: PBMCs, obtained after allogeneic stem cell transplant with posttransplant cyclophosphamide. This receptor was taken from a male patient in his thirties who received an allogeneic stem cell transplant from a related donor, was CMV-positive, and had no GVHD. The graft donor may be the source of some T cells. The CDR3, as DNA: TGTGCCAGCAGCCGAGGGTACGCAGCAGGGGTGAAGCTGTTTTTT. It encodes CASSRGYAAGVKLFF.